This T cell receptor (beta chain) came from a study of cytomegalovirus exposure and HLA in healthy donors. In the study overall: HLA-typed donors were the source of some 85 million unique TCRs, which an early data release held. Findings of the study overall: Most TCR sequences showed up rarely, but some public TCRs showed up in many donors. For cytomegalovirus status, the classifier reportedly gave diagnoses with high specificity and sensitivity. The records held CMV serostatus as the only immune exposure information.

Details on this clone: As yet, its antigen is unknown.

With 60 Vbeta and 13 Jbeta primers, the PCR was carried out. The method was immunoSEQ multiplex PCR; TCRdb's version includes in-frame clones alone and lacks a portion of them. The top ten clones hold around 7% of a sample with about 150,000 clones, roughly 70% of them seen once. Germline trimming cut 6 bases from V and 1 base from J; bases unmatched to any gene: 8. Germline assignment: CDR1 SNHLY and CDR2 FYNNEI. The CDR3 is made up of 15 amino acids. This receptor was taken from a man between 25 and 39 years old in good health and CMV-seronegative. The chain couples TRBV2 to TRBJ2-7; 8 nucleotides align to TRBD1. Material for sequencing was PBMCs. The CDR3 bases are TGTGCCAGCAGCCCCCGGACAGGGTCGTCCTACGAGCAGTACTTC. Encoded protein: CASSPRTGSSYEQYF.